The rows below give T cell receptor beta chains drawn from one sample of a study of blood T cell repertoires in COVID-19. TCRdb's table, derived via immunoSEQ multiplex PCR, lists solely in-frame clones and lacks some. Of around 160,000 clones in the sample, roughly 87% were seen once. The source material was PBMCs or T cells enriched from blood (not recorded which). The receptors come from a woman between 35 and 50 years old who had been exposed to COVID-19. CDR3s include the opening cysteine and the closing phenylalanine or tryptophan. A D gene is named only where the DNA matches it firmly. Clone size is not always given. Where it is, it says once, few, many or a class for expanded clones.

TRBD2	NA	TRBJ2-5	TRBV7-9	TGTGCCAGCAGCTTAGTAGGTAGCGGGGGATCTGGTGGAAAGACCCAGTACTTC	CASSLVGSGGSGGKTQYF
TRBD1	few	TRBJ1-4	TRBV5-6	TGTGCCAGCAGCGGGACAGGCGCAACTAATGAAAAACTGTTTTTT	CASSGTGATNEKLFF
TRBD2	few	TRBJ2-7	TRBV19	TGTGCCAGTAGCCCATCGGGACTAGCTTACGAGCAGTACTTC	CASSPSGLAYEQYF
TRBD1	NA	TRBJ1-1	TRBV4-1	TGCGCCAGCAGCCAAGATAGGACAGGGTCGGTCACTGAAGCTTTCTTT	CASSQDRTGSVTEAFF
NA	NA	TRBJ2-7	TRBV19	TGTGCCAGTAGTATCCAGTGGGAGGCCCCCTACGAGCAGTACTTC	CASSIQWEAPYEQYF
TRBD2	NA	TRBJ2-5	TRBV28	TGTGCCAGCAGTCCTAGCGGGAAAAGCCAAGAGACCCAGTACTTC	CASSPSGKSQETQYF
NA	NA	TRBJ2-3	TRBV19	TGTGCCAGTAGTATAGCAGGGTGGGGGACTCCTAGCACAGATACGCAGTATTTT	CASSIAGWGTPSTDTQYF
NA	NA	TRBJ1-1	TRBV28	TGTGCCAGCAGTTTATCGCGGGGGAACACTGAAGCTTTCTTT	CASSLSRGNTEAFF
NA	NA	TRBJ1-1	TRBV6-2/TRBV6-3	TGTGCCAGCAGTCCCTACGTGAACACTGAAGCTTTCTTT	CASSPYVNTEAFF
NA	once	TRBJ2-7	TRBV3-1/TRBV3-2	TGTGCCAGCAGCCAAGCTTGGGCTACCTACGAGCAGTACTTC	CASSQAWATYEQYF
NA	NA	TRBJ1-2	TRBV28	TGTGCCAGCAGGGGAGTGCACTATGGCTACACCTTC	CASRGVHYGYTF
NA	few	TRBJ2-7	TRBV28	TGTGCCAGCAGTTCCCAGGGGCTGCGTTACGAGCAGTACTTC	CASSSQGLRYEQYF
NA	NA	TRBJ2-7	TRBV28	TGTGCCAGCAGTCTGACTAGTGTACGCGAGCAGTACTTC	CASSLTSVREQYF
NA	NA	TRBJ2-2	TRBV12-2	TGTGCAAGTCGCTTAGAGCTAAGTACCGATCTGAACACCGGGGAGCTGTTTTTT	CASRLELSTDLNTGELFF
NA	NA	TRBJ2-7	TRBV10-3	TGTGCCATCAGACCTAGGGGGGAGGGCTACGAGCAGTACTTC	CAIRPRGEGYEQYF
TRBD1	NA	TRBJ1-2	TRBV11-1	TGTGCCAGCAGCTCCGGGACAGGGTCGTCCACCTTC	CASSSGTGSSTF
TRBD1	NA	TRBJ1-6	TRBV5-1	TGCGCCAGCAGCGAAAGGATGGGACAGGGGATCTCCTATAATTCACCCCTCCACTTT	CASSERMGQGISYNSPLHF
TRBD1	NA	TRBJ1-3	TRBV10-3	TGTGCCATCGGACGACAGGGCTACGAAAACACCATATATTTT	CAIGRQGYENTIYF
TRBD1	NA	TRBJ1-5	TRBV28	TGTGCCAGCAGTTCGGCGACAGGGGACAGCAATCAGCCCCAGCATTTT	CASSSATGDSNQPQHF
NA	NA	TRBJ1-2	TRBV25-1	TGTGCCAGCAGTGATGGACAGTATGGCTACACCTTC	CASSDGQYGYTF
TRBD1	NA	TRBJ2-7	TRBV10-3	TGTGCCATCAGTGAAAAAGGACAGGGCTACGAGCAGTACTTC	CAISEKGQGYEQYF
NA	once	TRBJ2-5	TRBV4-1	TGCGCCAGCAGCCAAGTTCTGCAAGAGACCCAGTACTTC	CASSQVLQETQYF
NA	NA	TRBJ1-2	TRBV7-8	TGTGCCAGCAGCTCCTACCAGGACAGCCACTATGGCTACACCTTC	CASSSYQDSHYGYTF
NA	NA	TRBJ1-3	TRBV20-1	TGCAGTGCTAGTCCCGGAGGTGTGGGTGGAAACACCATATATTTT	CSASPGGVGGNTIYF
TRBD1	NA	TRBJ1-1	TRBV6-5	TGTGCCAGCATAGGACAGGGATACACTGAAGCTTTCTTT	CASIGQGYTEAFF
NA	NA	TRBJ1-2	TRBV4-3	TGCGCCAGCAGCCAAGATGCAGGGAAAATTGGAGGCTACACCTTC	CASSQDAGKIGGYTF
NA	NA	TRBJ1-4	TRBV5-1	TGCGCCAGCAGCTTGGGGACAGATTACGAAAAACTGTTTTTT	CASSLGTDYEKLFF
NA	once	TRBJ2-7	TRBV4-1	TGCGCCAGCAGCCACGCGGGACAGCAGTACTTC	CASSHAGQQYF
TRBD1	NA	TRBJ1-5	TRBV19	TGTGCCAGTCGACGGACAGGGTACCCCGATCAGCCCCAGCATTTT	CASRRTGYPDQPQHF